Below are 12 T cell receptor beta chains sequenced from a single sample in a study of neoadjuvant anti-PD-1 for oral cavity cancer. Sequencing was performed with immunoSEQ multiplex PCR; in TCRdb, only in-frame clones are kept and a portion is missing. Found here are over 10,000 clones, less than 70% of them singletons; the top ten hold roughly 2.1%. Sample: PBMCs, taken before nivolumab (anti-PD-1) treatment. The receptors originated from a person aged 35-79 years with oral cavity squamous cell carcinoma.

CDR3 amino acids: CASSVRQGNPTDTQYF. The DNA of the CDR3 is TGTGCCAGCAGCGTCAGACAGGGGAACCCCACAGATACGCAGTATTTT. The chain uses TRBV9 and TRBJ2-3, with 8 bases identical to TRBD1. From germline, CDR1 is SGDLS and CDR2 YYNGEE. The junction had 7 bases not matched to a gene; V was cut back by 2 bases and J by 2 bases. CDR3 size: 16 residues.

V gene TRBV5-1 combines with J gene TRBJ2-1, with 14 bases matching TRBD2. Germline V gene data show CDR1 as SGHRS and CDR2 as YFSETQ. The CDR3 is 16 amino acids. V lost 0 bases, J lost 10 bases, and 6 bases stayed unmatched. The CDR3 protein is CASSLGGLAGDLEQFF. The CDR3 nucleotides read TGCGCCAGCAGCTTGGGGGGACTAGCGGGAGACCTAGAGCAGTTCTTC. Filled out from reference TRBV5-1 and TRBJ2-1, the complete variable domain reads KAGVTQTPRYLIKTRGQQVTLSCSPISGHRSVSWYQQTPGQGLQFLFEYFSETQRNKGNFPGRFSGRQFSNSRSEMNVSTLELGDSALYLCASSLGGLAGDLEQFFGPGTRLTVL.

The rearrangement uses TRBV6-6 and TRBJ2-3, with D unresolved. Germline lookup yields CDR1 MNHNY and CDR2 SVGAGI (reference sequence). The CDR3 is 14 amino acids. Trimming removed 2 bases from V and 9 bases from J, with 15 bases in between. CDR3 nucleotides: TGTGCCAGCAGTTACGAGGTCCTCACGTTGACGCAGTATTTT. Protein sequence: CASSYEVLTLTQYF.

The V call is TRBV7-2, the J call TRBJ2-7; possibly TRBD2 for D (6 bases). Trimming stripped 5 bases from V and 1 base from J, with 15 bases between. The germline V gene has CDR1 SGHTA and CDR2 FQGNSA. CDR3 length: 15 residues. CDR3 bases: TGTGCCAGCAGCCCTAGGTCGAGCGGGTCCTACGAGCAGTACTTC. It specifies CASSPRSSGSYEQYF. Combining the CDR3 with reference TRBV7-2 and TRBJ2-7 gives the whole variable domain GAGVSQSPSNKVTEKGKDVELRCDPISGHTALYWYRQSLGQGLEFLIYFQGNSAPDKSGLPSDRFSAERTGGSVSTLTIQRTQQEDSAVYLCASSPRSSGSYEQYFGPGTRLTVT.

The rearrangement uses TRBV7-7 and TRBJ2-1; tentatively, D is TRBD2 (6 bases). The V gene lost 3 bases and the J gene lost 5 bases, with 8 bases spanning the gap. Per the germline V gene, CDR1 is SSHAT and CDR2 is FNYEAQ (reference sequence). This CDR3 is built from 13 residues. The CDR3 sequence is CASSLRLDNEQFF. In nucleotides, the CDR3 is TGTGCCAGCAGCTTGAGACTAGACAATGAGCAGTTCTTC.

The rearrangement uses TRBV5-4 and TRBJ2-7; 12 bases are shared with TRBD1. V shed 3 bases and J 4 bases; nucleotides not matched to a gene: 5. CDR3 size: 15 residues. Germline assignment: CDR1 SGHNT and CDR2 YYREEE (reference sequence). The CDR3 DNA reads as TGTGCCAGCAGCTCTCGGGACAGGGGGCGATACGAGCAGTACTTC. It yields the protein CASSSRDRGRYEQYF.

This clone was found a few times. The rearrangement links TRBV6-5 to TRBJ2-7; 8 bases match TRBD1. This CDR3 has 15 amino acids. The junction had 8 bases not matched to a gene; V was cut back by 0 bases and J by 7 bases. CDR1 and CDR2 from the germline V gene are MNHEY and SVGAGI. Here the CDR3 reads CASSYSSQGAGEQYF. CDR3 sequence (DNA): TGTGCCAGCAGTTACTCAAGCCAGGGGGCAGGGGAGCAGTACTTC.

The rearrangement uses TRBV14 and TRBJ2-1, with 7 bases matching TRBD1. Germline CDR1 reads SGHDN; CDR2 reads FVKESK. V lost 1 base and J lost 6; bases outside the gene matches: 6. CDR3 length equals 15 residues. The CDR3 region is CASSQAAGGGNEQFF. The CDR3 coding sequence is TGTGCCAGCAGCCAAGCGGCAGGGGGTGGCAATGAGCAGTTCTTC.

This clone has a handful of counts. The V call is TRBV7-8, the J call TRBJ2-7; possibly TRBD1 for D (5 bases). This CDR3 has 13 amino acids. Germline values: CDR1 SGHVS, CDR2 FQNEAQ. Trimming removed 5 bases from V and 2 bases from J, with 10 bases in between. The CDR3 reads CASSTQGPYEQYF. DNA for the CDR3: TGTGCCAGCAGCACCCAGGGTCCCTACGAGCAGTACTTC.

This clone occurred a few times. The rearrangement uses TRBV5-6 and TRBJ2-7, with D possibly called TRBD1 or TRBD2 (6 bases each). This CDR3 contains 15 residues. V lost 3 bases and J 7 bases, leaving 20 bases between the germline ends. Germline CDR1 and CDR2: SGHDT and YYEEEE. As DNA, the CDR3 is TGTGCCAGCAGCTGGGGGCCGGGACCTGGAGGGGAGCAGTACTTC. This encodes CASSWGPGPGGEQYF.

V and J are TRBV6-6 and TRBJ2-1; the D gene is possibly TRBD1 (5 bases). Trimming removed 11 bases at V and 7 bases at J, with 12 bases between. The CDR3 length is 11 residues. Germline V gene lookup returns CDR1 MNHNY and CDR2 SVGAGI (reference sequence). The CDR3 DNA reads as TGTGCCTCAAGGGGCGGAAATGAGCAGTTCTTC. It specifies CASRGGNEQFF.

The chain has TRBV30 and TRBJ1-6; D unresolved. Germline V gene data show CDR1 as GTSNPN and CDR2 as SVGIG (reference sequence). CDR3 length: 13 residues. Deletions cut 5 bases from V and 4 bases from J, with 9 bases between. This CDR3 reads CAWGASYNSPLHF. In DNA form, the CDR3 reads TGTGCCTGGGGAGCGAGTTATAATTCACCCCTCCACTTT.